Following are 26 T cell receptor beta chains from one sample sequenced in a study of T-cell reconstitution after alpha-beta-depleted transplantation in children. The library targeted TCRbeta and was prepared with unique molecular identifiers. Each CDR3 protein gets one entry after TCRdb re-called the PCR reads with MiXCR. The repertoire holds around 380,000 distinct CDR3 sequences, with approximately 11% as singletons. The starting material was PBMCs from the stem cell graft donor, obtained from the stem cell graft. The receptors shown here come from a human donor who donated a stem cell graft to a child with acute myeloid leukemia.

The chain recombines TRBV20-1 with TRBJ2-3; TRBD2 might be the D (7 bases). Germline CDR1 is DFQATT and CDR2 is SNEGSKA (reference sequence). The V and J ends lost 7 bases and 6 bases respectively, with 14 bases between them. The CDR3 extends over 12 amino acids. The CDR3 DNA is TGCAGTGTTCGGCGGGGGCGGGATACGCAGTATTTT. Translation: CSVRRGRDTQYF.

This clonotype was recorded at least ten times. The V call is TRBV20-1, the J call TRBJ2-7; tentative D call: TRBD1 (6 bases). Germline V gene lookup returns CDR1 DFQATT and CDR2 SNEGSKA (reference sequence). The CDR3 contains 16 residues. The germline V and J ends were trimmed by 6 bases and 1 base, with 22 bases remaining between them. CDR3 in DNA: TGCAGTGCAAATTTCCCGTATGGGGGCCTGTCCTACGAGCAGTACTTC. This sequence encodes CSANFPYGGLSYEQYF.

This clonotype was counted many times. The chain combines TRBV7-6 with TRBJ2-2; TRBD1 matches 7 bases. This CDR3 has 17 amino acids. Germline V CDR1 and CDR2: SGHVS, FNYEAQ. J lost 0 bases, V lost 3 bases, and 7 bases had no gene match. The CDR3 DNA sequence: TGTGCCAGCAGCTTTTCCTCAGGGGGAGCGAACACCGGGGAGCTGTTTTTT. It encodes CASSFSSGGANTGELFF.

This clonotype was counted between two and nine times. The chain has TRBV20-1 and TRBJ2-5, with D possibly being TRBD2 (6 bases). V lost 6 bases to trimming and J lost 0 bases, with 17 bases between them. The CDR3 loop spans 15 amino acids. CDR1 DFQATT and CDR2 SNEGSKA come from the germline V gene (reference sequence). The CDR3 region is CSAWGDSTYQETQYF. In nucleotides, the CDR3 is TGCAGTGCATGGGGGGACTCCACGTACCAAGAGACCCAGTACTTC.

This clonotype was seen a handful of times. This chain uses TRBV19 with TRBJ1-1; 7 bases map to TRBD1. Unmatched junction bases numbered 7, after V lost 10 bases and J lost 5 bases. Germline V lookup: CDR1 LNHDA, CDR2 SQIVND (reference sequence). The CDR3 totals 12 residues. CDR3 sequence: CATRQGGTEAFF. The CDR3, as DNA: TGTGCCACTAGACAGGGAGGGACTGAAGCTTTCTTT.

This sequence joins TRBV20-1 and TRBJ2-3, with D uncertain. CDR1 is DFQATT and CDR2 is SNEGSKA in the germline V gene (reference sequence). This CDR3 has 13 amino acids. Trimming shortened V by 0 bases and J by 1 base, and 5 bases separated the two germline ends. The CDR3: CSARDWGTDTQYF. The CDR3 DNA is TGCAGTGCTAGAGATTGGGGCACAGATACGCAGTATTTT.

There are many counts of this clonotype. Relative to the germline gene, one junction end is altered; a read error may explain this. The rearrangement joins TRBV7-7 to TRBJ2-7; the match to TRBD1 covers 8 bases. The CDR3 is made up of 14 amino acids. Germline V gene data show CDR1 as SSHAT and CDR2 as FNYEAQ (reference sequence). The CDR3 nucleotides are TGTGCTAGCAGCCCGGACAGGGTCTCTTACGAGCAGTACTTC. Protein sequence: CASSPDRVSYEQYF.

This chain joins TRBV7-9 and TRBJ2-7, with D possibly TRBD1 on 6 matching bases. Germline V gene sequence: CDR1 SEHNR, CDR2 FQNEAQ (reference sequence). The CDR3 has 14 amino acids. V was shortened by 5 bases and J by 4 bases, with 15 bases between the two germline ends. CDR3 in DNA: TGTGCCAGCAGCCCGCCAGGGGTGAAGTACGAGCAGTACTTC. It encodes CASSPPGVKYEQYF.

There are many counts of this clonotype. The chain couples TRBV20-1 to TRBJ2-5, with D maybe TRBD2 (7 bases). Per germline, CDR1 DFQATT and CDR2 SNEGSKA (reference sequence). This CDR3 is built from 16 residues. The V end lost 0 bases, the J end lost 5 bases, and 19 bases lay between the germline ends. CDR3 coding DNA: TGCAGTGCTAGAGATCCGGCGGGGGCTTGGGTGGAGACCCAGTACTTC. This sequence encodes CSARDPAGAWVETQYF.

The table lists this clonotype with a few counts. DNA for the CDR3: TGTGCCAGCAGAGACAGGGGGCGGTCAGGTGTGCAGTACGTC. Its translation: CASRDRGRSGVQYV. The rearrangement uses TRBV6-1 and TRBJ2-7, with 10 bases fitting TRBD1. V trimming: 6 bases; J trimming: 9 bases; junction bases outside the gene matches: 11. Germline V gene lookup returns CDR1 MNHNS and CDR2 SASEGT. This CDR3 is built from 14 residues.

This clonotype occurred a few times. The chain carries TRBV18 and TRBJ1-4, with D uncertain. V was shortened by 3 bases and J by 7 bases, with 12 bases between the two germline ends. The CDR3 length is 14 residues. The germline V gene encodes CDR1 KGHSH and CDR2 LQKENI. CDR3: CASSPSQEVEKLFF. The CDR3 DNA follows: TGTGCCAGCTCACCGTCCCAGGAGGTTGAAAAACTGTTTTTT.

This clonotype was recorded many times. This chain connects TRBV25-1 to TRBJ2-3; 8 nucleotides agree with TRBD1. Germline V gene lookup returns CDR1 MGHDK and CDR2 SYGVNS. Trimming at V came to 4 bases and at J to 4 bases, leaving 4 bases not matched to a gene. CDR3 length: 14 amino acids. CDR3 sequence: CASSADRDADTQYF. The CDR3 DNA sequence: TGTGCCAGCAGTGCGGACAGGGACGCAGATACGCAGTATTTT.

The chain combines TRBV7-6 with TRBJ2-1; 8 nucleotides agree with TRBD2. J gave up 0 bases and V 5 bases, and 6 bases lay outside the gene matches. The CDR3 length is 16 residues. Germline assignment: CDR1 SGHVS and CDR2 FNYEAQ. The CDR3 region has the DNA TGTGCCAGCAGCCCGACTAGCGAGAACTCCTACAATGAGCAGTTCTTC. It encodes CASSPTSENSYNEQFF.

This chain links TRBV7-2 with TRBJ2-7; D ambiguous. V was pared by 1 base and J by 6 bases, with 4 bases between. There are 11 residues in the CDR3. The V gene's germline CDR1 is SGHTA and CDR2 FQGNSA. The CDR3 region is CASSLGIEQYF. DNA for the CDR3: TGTGCCAGCAGCTTAGGAATCGAGCAGTACTTC.

This clonotype has ten or more counts. This sequence joins TRBV2 and TRBJ1-1, with D possibly TRBD1 on 5 matching bases. This CDR3 has 12 amino acids. V was cut by 4 bases and J by 4 bases, with 7 bases left in between. Germline lookup yields CDR1 SNHLY and CDR2 FYNNEI. The CDR3 reads CASSGDRTEAFF. In DNA form, the CDR3 reads TGTGCCAGCAGTGGGGACCGCACTGAAGCTTTCTTT.

This clonotype showed up just a few times. This chain links TRBV29-1 with TRBJ2-3, with D maybe TRBD2 (6 bases). Germline CDR1 is SQVTM and CDR2 is ANQGSEA. The CDR3 totals 12 residues. Deletions cut 7 bases from V and 4 bases from J, with 12 bases between. CDR3 DNA sequence: TGCAGCGCCACAGGCGGGGCAGATACGCAGTATTTT. This encodes CSATGGADTQYF.

This clonotype was detected only a few times. CDR3: CASSLSSVAGGYEQFF. CDR3 nucleotides: TGTGCCAGCAGTTTAAGTTCGGTAGCGGGAGGGTATGAGCAGTTCTTC. The chain is built from TRBV27 and TRBJ2-1, with TRBD2 matching 11 bases. With V trimmed by 2 bases and J by 8 bases, 8 bases remained unmatched. This CDR3 region has 16 residues. Per germline, CDR1 MNHEY and CDR2 SMNVEV (reference sequence).

This clonotype was seen many times. V is TRBV5-1 and J is TRBJ1-4; D might be TRBD1 (6 bases). Germline CDR1 and CDR2: SGHRS and YFSETQ. CDR3 size: 15 residues. The V end was cut by 2 bases, the J end by 2 bases, with 10 bases between. The CDR3 sequence is CASSLQGATNEKLFF. Written as DNA, the CDR3 is TGCGCCAGCAGCTTACAGGGTGCCACTAATGAAAAACTGTTTTTT. Full variable domain (rest looked up from reference TRBV5-1 and TRBJ1-4): KAGVTQTPRYLIKTRGQQVTLSCSPISGHRSVSWYQQTPGQGLQFLFEYFSETQRNKGNFPGRFSGRQFSNSRSEMNVSTLELGDSALYLCASSLQGATNEKLFFGSGTQLSVL.

This clonotype was found many times. V and J are TRBV5-8 and TRBJ2-5; 7 bases map to TRBD1. This CDR3 has 16 residues. J lost 2 bases, V lost 1 base, and 8 bases had no gene match. The germline gives CDR1 SGHTS, CDR2 YDEGEE. Written as DNA, the CDR3 is TGTGCCAGCAGCTTGAGGGGATACAGGGGTCAAGAGACCCAGTACTTC. This gives the protein CASSLRGYRGQETQYF.

This clonotype was recorded many times. The CDR3 DNA is TGTGCCAGCAGCTGGACTAGCGGGAGTGGTAATGAGCAGTTCTTC. It specifies CASSWTSGSGNEQFF. The rearrangement uses TRBV11-2 and TRBJ2-1; 13 nucleotides line up with TRBD2. V trimming: 4 bases; J trimming: 7 bases; junction bases outside the gene matches: 4. Germline CDR1 is SGHAT and CDR2 is FQNNGV. The CDR3 runs to 15 residues.

This clonotype was recorded many times. The V gene is TRBV10-3, the J gene TRBJ2-7, with TRBD1 matching 7 bases. With 0 bases clipped from V and 2 bases from J, the junction kept 10 bases outside the gene matches. The CDR3 totals 17 residues. Germline lookup yields CDR1 ENHRY and CDR2 SYGVKD. The CDR3 DNA reads as TGTGCCATCAGTGAGTCCTTAGCGTCGCAGGGGGCCTACGAGCAGTACTTC. Translating it yields CAISESLASQGAYEQYF.

This clonotype was recorded many times. J is TRBJ2-1 and V is TRBV29-1; 8 bases match TRBD2. V was pared by 4 bases and J by 6 bases, with 5 bases of the junction left unmatched. The CDR3 length is 13 residues. Germline CDR1 reads SQVTM; CDR2 reads ANQGSEA. CDR3 amino acids: CSVAPAGGNEQFF. CDR3 coding DNA: TGCAGCGTTGCTCCCGCGGGAGGCAATGAGCAGTTCTTC.

This clonotype has a count of ten or more. The V and J genes are TRBV15 and TRBJ2-3; D remains unclear. Trimming shortened V by 8 bases and J by 2 bases, and 11 bases separated the two germline ends. Looked up from germline, CDR1 is LNHNV and CDR2 is YYDKDF (reference sequence). This CDR3 contains 13 residues. CDR3 residues: CATALSLTDTQYF. CDR3 DNA: TGTGCCACCGCGCTATCCCTCACAGATACGCAGTATTTT. Complete variable domain (other parts from reference TRBV15 and TRBJ2-3): DAMVIQNPRYQVTQFGKPVTLSCSQTLNHNVMYWYQQKSSQAPKLLFHYYDKDFNNEADTPDNFQSRRPNTSFCFLDIRSPGLGDTAMYLCATALSLTDTQYFGPGTRLTVL.

This clonotype was counted ten times or more. The gene calls are TRBV5-1 and TRBJ2-5; D possibly corresponds to TRBD1 (5 bases). This CDR3 comprises 13 residues. Between the trimmed V and J ends, which lost 5 bases and 1 base, there was a span of 9 bases. Germline V gives CDR1 SGHRS, CDR2 YFSETQ. CDR3 sequence: CASRETAQETQYF. The CDR3 nucleotides are TGCGCCAGCAGGGAGACAGCCCAAGAGACCCAGTACTTC.

This clonotype was picked up many times. V gene TRBV6-5 combines with J gene TRBJ2-5; D possibly corresponds to TRBD1 (6 bases). The CDR3 runs 17 residues. V was trimmed by 4 bases and J by 5 bases, leaving 23 bases between them. CDR1 is MNHEY, CDR2 SVGAGI, per germline. The CDR3: CASSSQRRRAGDETQYF. The CDR3 coding sequence is TGTGCCAGCAGTTCCCAACGACGCCGGGCAGGGGACGAGACCCAGTACTTC.

This sequence joins TRBV24-1 and TRBJ2-3, with 7 bases fitting TRBD2. The V gene's germline CDR1 is KGHDR and CDR2 SFDVKD. V dropped 2 bases and J dropped 0; count of bases not matched to a gene: 10. This CDR3 has 18 amino acids. The CDR3 DNA follows: TGTGCCACCAGTGATTCTGGTAGAGCGGGACTGAGCACAGATACGCAGTATTTT. It is translated as CATSDSGRAGLSTDTQYF.